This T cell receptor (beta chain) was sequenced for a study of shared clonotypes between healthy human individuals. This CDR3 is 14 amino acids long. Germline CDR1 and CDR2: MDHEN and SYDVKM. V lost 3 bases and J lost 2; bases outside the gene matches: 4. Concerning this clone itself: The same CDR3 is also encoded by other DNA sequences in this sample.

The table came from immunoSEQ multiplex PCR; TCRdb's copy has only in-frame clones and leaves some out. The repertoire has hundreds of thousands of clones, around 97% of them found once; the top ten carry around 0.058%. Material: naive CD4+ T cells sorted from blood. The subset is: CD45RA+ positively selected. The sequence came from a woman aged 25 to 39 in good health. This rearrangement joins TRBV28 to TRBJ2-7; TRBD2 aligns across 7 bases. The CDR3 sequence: CASSFASGTYEQYF. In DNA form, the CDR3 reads TGTGCCAGCAGTTTTGCTAGCGGCACCTACGAGCAGTACTTC.